This T cell receptor (beta chain) was captured in a study of T-cell memory formation after mild COVID-19. Study-level points and caveats: The pre-infection memory compartment contained some responding clones, suggesting cross-reactive memory joined. For contracting clones, CD4+ ones sat mainly in CM and EM, CD8+ in EMRA.

The CDR3 runs to 15 residues. Germline CDR1 reads SNHLY; CDR2 reads FYNNEI. With 4 bases clipped from V and 3 bases from J, the junction kept 3 bases outside the gene matches. The sample holds a few counts of this clonotype. Antigen specificity is unknown. TCRdb analysed the 5' RACE reads with MiXCR anew, one entry per CDR3 protein. The sample lists 170,000 or so distinct CDR3 sequences, roughly 23% occurring once. The specimen sequenced was PBMCs or a T cell subset sorted from them (not recorded which). The rearrangement links TRBV2 to TRBJ1-6; 7 nucleotides line up with TRBD1. The source is an adult woman who had mild COVID-19 (a few samples of this study predate the infection). Cell type and time point are not known. The CDR3 DNA sequence: TGTGCCAGCAGTGTTGACAGGGACTATAATTCACCCCTCCACTTT. This codes for CASSVDRDYNSPLHF.